The table lists the clone carrying this TCR beta chain with a count of one. These data belong to a study of blood T cell repertoires in COVID-19. Here immunoSEQ multiplex PCR was the method, and the copy in TCRdb shows in-frame clones only, minus some. Altogether around 100,000 clones are present, under 85% being singletons, with the ten largest covering more than 20%. Germline assignment: CDR1 MNHEY and CDR2 SVGEGT. The germline V and J ends were trimmed by 6 bases and 2 bases, with 11 bases remaining between them. The length of the CDR3 is 14 residues. Sequenced sample: peripheral blood. The gene calls are TRBV6-2 or TRBV6-3 and TRBJ1-5, with a weak D call TRBD1 (6 bases). This sequence originates from a human donor in a cohort sampled during active COVID-19. CDR3 region: CASSIQGGNQPQHF. The CDR3 nucleotides read TGTGCCAGCAGCATACAGGGAGGCAATCAGCCCCAGCATTTT.